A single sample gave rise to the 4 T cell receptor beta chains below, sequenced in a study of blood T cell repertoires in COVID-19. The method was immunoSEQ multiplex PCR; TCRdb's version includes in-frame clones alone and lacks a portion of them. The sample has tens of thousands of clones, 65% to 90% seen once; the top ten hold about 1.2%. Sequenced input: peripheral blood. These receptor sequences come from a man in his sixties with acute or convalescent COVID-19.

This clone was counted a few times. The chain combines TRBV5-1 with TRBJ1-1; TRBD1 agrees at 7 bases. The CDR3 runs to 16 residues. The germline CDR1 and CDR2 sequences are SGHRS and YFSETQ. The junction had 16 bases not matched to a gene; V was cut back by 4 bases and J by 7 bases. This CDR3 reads CASSPRRGEGAIEAFF. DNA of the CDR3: TGCGCCAGCAGCCCTAGGAGGGGAGAGGGGGCGATTGAAGCTTTCTTT. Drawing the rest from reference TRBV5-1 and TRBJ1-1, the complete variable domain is KAGVTQTPRYLIKTRGQQVTLSCSPISGHRSVSWYQQTPGQGLQFLFEYFSETQRNKGNFPGRFSGRQFSNSRSEMNVSTLELGDSALYLCASSPRRGEGAIEAFFGQGTRLTVV.

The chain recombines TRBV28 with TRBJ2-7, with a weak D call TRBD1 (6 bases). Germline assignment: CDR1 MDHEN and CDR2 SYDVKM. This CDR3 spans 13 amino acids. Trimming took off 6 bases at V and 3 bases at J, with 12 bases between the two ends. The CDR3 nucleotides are TGTGCCAGCAGCCTGACAGGAATCTACGAGCAGTACTTC. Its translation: CASSLTGIYEQYF.

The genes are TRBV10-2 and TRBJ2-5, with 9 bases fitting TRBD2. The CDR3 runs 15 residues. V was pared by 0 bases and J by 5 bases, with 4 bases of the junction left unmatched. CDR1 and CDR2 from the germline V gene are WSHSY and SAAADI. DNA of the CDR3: TGCGCCAGCAGTGAGTCGGGCGGGGGGGCTGAGACCCAGTACTTC. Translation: CASSESGGGAETQYF.

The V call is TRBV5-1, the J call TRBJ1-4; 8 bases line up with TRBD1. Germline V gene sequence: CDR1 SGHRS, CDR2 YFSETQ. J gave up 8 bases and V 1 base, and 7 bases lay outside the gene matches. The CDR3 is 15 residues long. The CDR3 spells CASSLSRDRREKLFF. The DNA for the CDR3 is TGCGCCAGCAGCTTGAGTAGGGACAGGCGGGAAAAACTGTTTTTT. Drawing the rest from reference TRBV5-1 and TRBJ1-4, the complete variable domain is KAGVTQTPRYLIKTRGQQVTLSCSPISGHRSVSWYQQTPGQGLQFLFEYFSETQRNKGNFPGRFSGRQFSNSRSEMNVSTLELGDSALYLCASSLSRDRREKLFFGSGTQLSVL.